The source of this T cell receptor beta chain is a study of T cell responses to AZD1222 COVID-19 vaccine (dated by TCRdb to the early 2020s). For the wider study: TCR sequencing covered approximately 230 trial participants: approximately 200 given two doses of AZD1222 and 26 given two doses of MenACWY control vaccine. Trial participants were enrolled into age subgroups of 18-55, 56-69 and 70-plus years, which contained around 150, 29 and 61 TCR-sequenced participants, respectively. Here is what the overall study found, with its caveats: Epitopes outside the regions mutated in the B.1.351 and B.1.1.7 variants were reportedly recognized by nearly half of the unique spike-specific TCRs. The vaccine-associated CD4 TCRs covered the entire spike protein, and the dominant responses fell in regions 160-218 and 743-854. No day 14 peak-response samples were available, so repertoires were characterized only after the peak T cell response. Most participants were white British and females outnumbered males, and the authors suggested that clonal diversity may have been underestimated. In the small 56-69-year group, the increase in depth fell short of significance, most likely because of low power. A significant rise in spike-specific TCR breadth and depth was observed after two AZD1222 doses relative to day 0 and relative to MenACWY recipients. Only five or six AZD1222 recipients were SARS-CoV-2 seropositive at baseline, limiting conclusions about previously exposed vaccinees.

As regards this clone: There is no known antigen for this receptor. No base qualities exist here, and no much larger clone lies one base off it.

The CDR3 regions of human TCRbeta chains were analyzed by immunosequencing. As for how the authors treated the data: TCRs in the repertoires were matched against a reference library of SARS-CoV-2-specific TCRs that had been generated with the MIRA antigen-specificity platform. Breadth was defined as the fraction of unique TCRs that were SARS-CoV-2-associated. Depth was defined as the fraction of total T cells that were SARS-CoV-2-associated. Using the MIRA data, every spike-specific TCR was mapped to the spike region that the TCR reacted to and assigned to either a CD4 or a CD8 class. Log10-transformed breadth and depth values were compared by one-way ANOVA with Sidak's multiple comparisons tests. The immuneACCESS repertoire file appears here via TCRdb, limited to in-frame rearrangements. These files lack a portion of the clones; in checked studies, under half of the deficit traces to unresolved V genes, and the cause of the others is not known. V and J calls plus clone size are reproduced from that table; the DNA served to infer D and trimming. This sample is represented by some 160,000 clones; approximately 91% of them were singletons. The ten largest clones capture just under 2% of the sample.

The time point label, read with the paper, signifies: about 28 days (+/-7) after the second vaccine dose. AZD1222 recipients with second doses at about 4 weeks or about 12 weeks were pooled, because spike-specific TCR depth and breadth did not differ between schedules. Vaccinee samples were obtained from the UK trials COV001 and COV002, which included a single-blind randomized controlled phase 2/3 trial of AZD1222 (ChAdOx1 nCoV-19) in healthy adults. For TCRbeta chain sequencing, PBMC samples were collected from trial participants at day 0 and at day 28 after the second dose. The CDR3 holds 13 amino acids from the cysteine to the phenylalanine. The entry retains the CDR3 DNA only, 39 bases that are in frame from base 1.

Source: peripheral blood, taken 28 days after the second AZD1222 dose. The V gene is TRBV21-1 and the J gene is TRBJ1-5; TRBD1 is the table's D call and was not checked against the DNA. TRBV21-1 is marked as a pseudogene. The sequence was collected from an adult who received the AZD1222 COVID-19 vaccine. This receptor carries the CDR3 CASSNYTGTAQHF. The DNA sequence reads TGTGCCAGCAGCAACTATACTGGAACAGCCCAGCATTTT.